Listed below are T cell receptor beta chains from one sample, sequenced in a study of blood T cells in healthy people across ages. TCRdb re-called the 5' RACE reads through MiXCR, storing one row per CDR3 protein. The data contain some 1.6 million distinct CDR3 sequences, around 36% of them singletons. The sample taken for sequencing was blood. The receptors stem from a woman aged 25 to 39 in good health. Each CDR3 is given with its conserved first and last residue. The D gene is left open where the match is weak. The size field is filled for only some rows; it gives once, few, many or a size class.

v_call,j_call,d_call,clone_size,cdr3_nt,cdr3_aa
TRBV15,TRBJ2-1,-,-,TGTGCCACCAGCTCGGGGGTCTCGAGCTCCTACAATGAGCAGTTCTTC,CATSSGVSSSYNEQFF
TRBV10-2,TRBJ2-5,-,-,TGCGCCAGCAGCGGCGAGAGTCTTGAGCAGTACTTC,CASSGESLEQYF
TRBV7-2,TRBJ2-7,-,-,TGTGCCAGCAGCTTAGCGGAGACCAGGGGCTACGAGCAGTACTTC,CASSLAETRGYEQYF
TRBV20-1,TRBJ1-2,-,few,TGCAGTGCTAGAACAGCCCGCCCCCCTCGCAACTATGGCTACACCTTC,CSARTARPPRNYGYTF
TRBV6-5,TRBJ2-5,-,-,TGTGCCAGCAGTTACTCCGATTCGGAGACCCAGTACTTC,CASSYSDSETQYF
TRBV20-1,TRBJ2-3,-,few,TGCAGTGCTATTTCGGACTTCCCTCCAGATACGCAGTATTTT,CSAISDFPPDTQYF
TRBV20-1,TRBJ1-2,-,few,TGCAGTGCTCTTAAGGCGGAGGGTCAGGGGGGCTACACCTTC,CSALKAEGQGGYTF
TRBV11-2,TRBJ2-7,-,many,TGTGCCAGCAGCCAAGGACAGAGGCAGTACTTC,CASSQGQRQYF
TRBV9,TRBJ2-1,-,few,TGTGCCAGCTCGGATAACTACAATGAGCAGTTCTTC,CASSDNYNEQFF
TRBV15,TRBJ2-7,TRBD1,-,TGTGCCACCGGGACAGAGCTTTTCTACGAGCAGTACTTC,CATGTELFYEQYF
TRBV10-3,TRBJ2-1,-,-,TGTGCCATCAGTGAGGCGGGAGAGCAGTTCTTC,CAISEAGEQFF
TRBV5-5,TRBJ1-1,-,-,TGTGCCAGCAGCCCCATGACCCAAATCTATTCCATCCCCGTGAACACTGAAGCTTTCTTT,CASSPMTQIYSIPVNTEAFF
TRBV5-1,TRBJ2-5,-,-,TGCGCCAGCAGCTTTTTTAGTTCAGGGTCGGTACAGACCCAGTACTTC,CASSFFSSGSVQTQYF
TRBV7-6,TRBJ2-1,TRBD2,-,TGTGCCAGCAGCTTAGGGACGGGAGGGCCCTTCGTTAACAATGAGCAGTTCTTC,CASSLGTGGPFVNNEQFF
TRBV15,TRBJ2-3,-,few,TGTGCCACCAGGGAGGGGTCGACAGATACGCAGTATTTT,CATREGSTDTQYF
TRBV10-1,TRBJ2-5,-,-,TGCGCCAGCAGTGATGGCCAGGGCAACCAAGAGACCCAGTACTTC,CASSDGQGNQETQYF
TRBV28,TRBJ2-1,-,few,TGTGCCAGCAGTTTTATCCGGAGTATGAACAATGAGCAGTTCTTC,CASSFIRSMNNEQFF
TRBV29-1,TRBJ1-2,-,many,TGCAGCGTCCCGACAGTGCCTTATGGCTACACCTTC,CSVPTVPYGYTF
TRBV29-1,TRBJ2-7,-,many,TGCAGCGCCGGGAAGCTCAAAGGGGTAGCCTACGAGCAGTACTTC,CSAGKLKGVAYEQYF
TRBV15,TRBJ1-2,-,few,TGTGCCACCAGCAGAGATGCCGGTGGCTACACCTTC,CATSRDAGGYTF
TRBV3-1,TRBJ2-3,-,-,TGTGCCAGCAGCCAACCGACCCTAGATACGCAGTATTTT,CASSQPTLDTQYF
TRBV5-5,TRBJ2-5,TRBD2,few,TGTGCCAGCAGCTTCTCAGCGGGGGGCGCCCTAAAAGAGACCCAGTACTTC,CASSFSAGGALKETQYF
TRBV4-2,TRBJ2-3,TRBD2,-,TGTGCCAGCAGCCAAGAGGGTAGCGGGGGGCACACAGATACGCAGTATTTT,CASSQEGSGGHTDTQYF
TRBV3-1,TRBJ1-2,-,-,TGTGCCAGCAGCCACGCTGGCCTCCAGGGCTATGGCTACACCTTC,CASSHAGLQGYGYTF
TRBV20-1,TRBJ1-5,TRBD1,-,TGCAGTGCCGAGACAGGGGGCCGCAATCAGCCCCAGCATTTT,CSAETGGRNQPQHF
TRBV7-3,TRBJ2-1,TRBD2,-,TGTGCCAGCAGCTACGGAGGGGCGGGAGGTTCTCCGTTCTTC,CASSYGGAGGSPFF
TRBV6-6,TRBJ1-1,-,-,TGTGCCAGCAGTTACAGGGTTGCTGAAGCTTTCTTT,CASSYRVAEAFF
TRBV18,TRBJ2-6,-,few,TGTGCCAGCTCACCACCGAGGGGCAGGTCCCCTGGGGCCAACGTCCTGACTTTC,CASSPPRGRSPGANVLTF
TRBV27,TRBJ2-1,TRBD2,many,TGTGCCAGCAGTCTAATAGCGGGAGGGGGTAATGAGCAGTTCTTC,CASSLIAGGGNEQFF
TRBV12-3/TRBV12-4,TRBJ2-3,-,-,TGTGCCAGCAGTGACGGGGGGCTTAGCACAGATACGCAGTATTTT,CASSDGGLSTDTQYF
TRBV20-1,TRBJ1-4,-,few,TGCAGTGCTAGGCCAAGTAATAATGAAAAACTGTTTTTT,CSARPSNNEKLFF
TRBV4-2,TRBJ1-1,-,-,TGTGCCAGCAGCTCTTCAGGGGATGGTAAAGCTTTCTTT,CASSSSGDGKAFF
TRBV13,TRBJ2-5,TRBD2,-,TGTGCCAGCAGCTTAGTATTGGGGCTACTAGCGGGGAAGCAGTACTTC,CASSLVLGLLAGKQYF
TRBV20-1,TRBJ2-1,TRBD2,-,TGCAGTGCTAGAGTCTCGCGGGGGAGCTGCAATGAGCAGTTCTTC,CSARVSRGSCNEQFF
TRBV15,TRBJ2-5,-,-,TGTGCCACCAGCCCCGGCGGGATTCGGCAGCACCAAGAGACCCAGTACTTC,CATSPGGIRQHQETQYF
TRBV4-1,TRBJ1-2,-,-,TGCGCCAGCAGCCAAGATCGAGGGGAAAAAAACTATGGCTACACCTTC,CASSQDRGEKNYGYTF
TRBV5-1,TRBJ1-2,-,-,TGCGCCAGCAGCTTGGGAGCCAGGAAGGACTATGGCTACACCTTC,CASSLGARKDYGYTF
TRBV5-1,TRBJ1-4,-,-,TGCGCCCGCCCTATTCAGGAGGGGTGGGAAAAACTGTTTTTT,CARPIQEGWEKLFF
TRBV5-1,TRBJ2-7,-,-,TGCGCCAGCAGTGAGTACGGGGAAGCCTACGAGCAGTACTTC,CASSEYGEAYEQYF
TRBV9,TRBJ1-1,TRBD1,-,TGTGCGAGCAGCGTAGCCGGGACAGGGAACGTGGGTGAAGCTTTCTTT,CASSVAGTGNVGEAFF
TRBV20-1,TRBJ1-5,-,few,TGCAGTGCCCAAAGGGGGGGGAGCAATCAGCCCCAGCATTTT,CSAQRGGSNQPQHF
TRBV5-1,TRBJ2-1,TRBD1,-,TGCGCCGGCAGCGGACAGGGGCTTTATGAGCAGTTCTTC,CAGSGQGLYEQFF
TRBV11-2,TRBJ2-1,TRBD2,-,TGTGCCAGCAGCTTAGTTAGCGGGAGGGAGTACAATGAGCAGTTCTTC,CASSLVSGREYNEQFF
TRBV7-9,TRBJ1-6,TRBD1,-,TGTGCCAACAGCTCGGTCGGACAGGGCCAGGGTTCACCCCTCCACTTT,CANSSVGQGQGSPLHF
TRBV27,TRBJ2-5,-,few,TGTGCCAGCAGTCCTAGATCCCCCGGGGTCGGAGAGACCCAGTACTTC,CASSPRSPGVGETQYF
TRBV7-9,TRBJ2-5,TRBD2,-,TGTGCCAGCAGCTTTATCCCCTGGGGGAGGGCCGGGGGAGAGACCCAGTACTTC,CASSFIPWGRAGGETQYF
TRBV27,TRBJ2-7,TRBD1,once,TGTGCCAGCAGTCCAGGGACAGGGAGGGGGAATGAGCAGTACTTC,CASSPGTGRGNEQYF
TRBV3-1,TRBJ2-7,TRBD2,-,TGTGCCAGCAGCCACCGCGGGGAGGGAATAACCGAGCAGTACTTC,CASSHRGEGITEQYF
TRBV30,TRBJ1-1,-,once,TGTGCCTGGCGAGGTTCAAACACTGAAGCTTTCTTT,CAWRGSNTEAFF
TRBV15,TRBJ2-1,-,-,TGTGCCACCAGCCGCGCGGCGTCGGACGTCTTTCATGATGAGCAGTTCTTC,CATSRAASDVFHDEQFF
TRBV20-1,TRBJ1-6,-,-,TGCAGTGTTGAGGCAGATAGCTATAATTCACCCCTCCACTTT,CSVEADSYNSPLHF
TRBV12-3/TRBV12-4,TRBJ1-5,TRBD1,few,TGTGCCAGCAGTGGTGAATGGACAGGGACGGAGCCCCAGCATTTT,CASSGEWTGTEPQHF
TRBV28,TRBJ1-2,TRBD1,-,TGTGCCAGCAGTTCGTACAGGGGAAACTATGGCTACACCTTC,CASSSYRGNYGYTF
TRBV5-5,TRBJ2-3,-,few,TGTGCCAGCAGCTTGGGCGGGGTGGCAGATACGCAGTATTTT,CASSLGGVADTQYF
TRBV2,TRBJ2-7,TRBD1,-,TGTGCCAGCACCCGGGGACAGGGTGGGGAAGAGCAGTACTTC,CASTRGQGGEEQYF
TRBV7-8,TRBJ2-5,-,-,TGTGCCAGCAGCCCCTATAAAGGCCCCCAAGAGACCCAGTACTTC,CASSPYKGPQETQYF
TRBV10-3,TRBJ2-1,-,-,TGTGCCATCAGTGAGTCGGCGGACTACTACAATGAGCAGTTCTTC,CAISESADYYNEQFF
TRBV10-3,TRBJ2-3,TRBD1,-,TGTGCCATCAGTGAGTCTGACAGGGGATTTATGGATACGCAGTATTTT,CAISESDRGFMDTQYF
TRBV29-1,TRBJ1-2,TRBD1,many,TGCAGCGGAGATACGGGACAGGGCCCGGCTTTTGGCTACACCTTC,CSGDTGQGPAFGYTF